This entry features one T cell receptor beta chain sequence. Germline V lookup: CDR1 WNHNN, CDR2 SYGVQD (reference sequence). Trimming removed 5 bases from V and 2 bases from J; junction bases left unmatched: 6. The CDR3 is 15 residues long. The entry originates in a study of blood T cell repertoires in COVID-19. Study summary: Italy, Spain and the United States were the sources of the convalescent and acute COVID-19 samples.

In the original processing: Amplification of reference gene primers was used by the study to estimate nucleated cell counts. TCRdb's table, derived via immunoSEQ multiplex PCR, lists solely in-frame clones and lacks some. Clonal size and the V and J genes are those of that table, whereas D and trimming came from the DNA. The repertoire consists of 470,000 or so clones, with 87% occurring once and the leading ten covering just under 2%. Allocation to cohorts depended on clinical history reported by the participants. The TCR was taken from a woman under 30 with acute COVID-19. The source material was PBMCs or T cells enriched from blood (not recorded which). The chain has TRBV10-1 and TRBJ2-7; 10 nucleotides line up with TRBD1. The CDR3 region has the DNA TGCGCCAGCAGTATGTATGACAGGGGGCCCTACGAGCAGTACTTC. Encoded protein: CASSMYDRGPYEQYF.